The T cell receptor beta chain under discussion was sequenced for a study of OX40 agonist ivuxolimab in advanced cancers. Study-wide context: Every 2 weeks, ivuxolimab was infused into the patients intravenously at between 0.01 and 10 mg/kg. Overall study findings and caveats: Expanded clones tended on average to be more numerous among CD8+ T cells than CD4+.

Profiling relied on immunoSEQ multiplex PCR, and the TCRdb table lists in-frame clones only, not all of them. The data contain under 75,000 clones, approximately 91% of them singletons. Patients with a history of autoimmune disease or on systemic immunosuppression were excluded. CDR3 length: 17 amino acids. This clone has only a few counts. Its antigen is still unknown. Here the sequenced sample was CD4+ or CD8+ T cells sorted from blood, taken in a trial of the OX40 agonist ivuxolimab. The sequence came from an adult with an advanced solid tumor such as melanoma, head and neck, liver or kidney cancer. The J gene is TRBJ1-5, the V gene TRBV21-1; TRBD1 is taken as the D call from the table, unchecked against the DNA. TRBV21-1 is a pseudogene. CDR3 loop: CASSRRGQRAVNQPQHF. The CDR3 bases are TGTGCCAGCAGCCGGAGGGGACAGAGGGCGGTTAATCAGCCCCAGCATTTT.